The rows below give T cell receptor beta chains drawn from one sample of a study of T cell responses to AZD1222 COVID-19 vaccine. TCRdb keeps only in-frame clones here, not all; method: immunoSEQ multiplex PCR. The repertoire includes 85,000 to 130,000 clones, roughly 91% of them detected once, and 8% sits in the top ten. The sequences come from peripheral blood, collected 28 days after the second AZD1222 dose. The source is an adult who received the AZD1222 COVID-19 vaccine. Both conserved end residues are part of each CDR3. The D gene is left open where the match is weak. Rows may omit the clone size; those that give it use once, few, many or a size class.

>13|TRBV4-2|TRBJ1-5|NA|NA
TGTGCCAGCAGCCAAGAGTTATATCAGCCCCAGCATTTT
CASSQELYQPQHF
>16|TRBV5-4|TRBJ2-2|NA|NA
TGTGCCAGCAGCTTGGCACCTCCAGGGAACACCGGGGAGCTGTTTTTT
CASSLAPPGNTGELFF
>15|TRBV6-5|TRBJ2-2|NA|NA
TGTGCCAGCAGTTACTCGGGACGGGTCACCGGGGAGCTGTTTTTT
CASSYSGRVTGELFF
>16|TRBV24-1|TRBJ2-2|TRBD1|NA
TGTGCCACCAGTCGGCAGGGACAGGAGAACACCGGGGAGCTGTTTTTT
CATSRQGQENTGELFF
>14|TRBV7-9|TRBJ1-4|NA|NA
TGTGCCAGCAGCGAGAGGGGGTTGGGGGAAAAACTGTTTTTT
CASSERGLGEKLFF
>13|TRBV19|TRBJ2-7|NA|NA
TGTGCCAGTGGGCCGGGTGGGTTGTACGAGCAGTACTTC
CASGPGGLYEQYF
>14|TRBV5-1|TRBJ1-5|NA|NA
TGCGCCAGCAGCTTGGAGGGGCGGGATCAGCCCCAGCATTTT
CASSLEGRDQPQHF
>13|TRBV7-3|TRBJ1-1|NA|NA
TGTGCCTCCAGGTTCTGGGAGAACACTGAAGCTTTCTTT
CASRFWENTEAFF
>16|TRBV7-8|TRBJ1-5|TRBD1|NA
TGTGCCAGCAGCTTTGGAGAGACAGGGGTTAATCAGCCCCAGCATTTT
CASSFGETGVNQPQHF
>13|TRBV27|TRBJ2-3|NA|NA
TGTGCCAGCAGTTTAGGAAGCACAGATACGCAGTATTTT
CASSLGSTDTQYF
>15|TRBV19|TRBJ1-1|NA|NA
TGTGCCAGTAGGGACCACAGGGCCACGAACACTGAAGCTTTCTTT
CASRDHRATNTEAFF
>17|TRBV7-2|TRBJ2-1|NA|NA
TGTGCCAGCAGCTTGCCCCGACAGGCATCTGACTACAATGAGCAGTTCTTC
CASSLPRQASDYNEQFF
>14|TRBV2|TRBJ1-5|TRBD1|NA
TGTGCCAGCAGTGAATCGCAGGGGGGTCAGCCCCAGCATTTT
CASSESQGGQPQHF
>14|TRBV9|TRBJ2-2|NA|NA
TGTGCCAGCAGCGTAGTTCCGGGCACCGGGGAGCTGTTTTTT
CASSVVPGTGELFF
>13|TRBV27|TRBJ1-2|NA|few
TGTGCCAGCAGTACCTCAAGGGACGGGGGACGCCGCTTC
CASSTSRDGGRRF
>17|TRBV30|TRBJ1-6|NA|few
TGTGCCTGGAGCACCCGGCCGGTGAGCTCCTATAATTCACCCCTCCACTTT
CAWSTRPVSSYNSPLHF
>15|TRBV6-5|TRBJ2-2|NA|NA
TGTGCCAGCAGTTACGGCGGAGGTAACACCGGGGAGCTGTTTTTT
CASSYGGGNTGELFF
>16|TRBV6-1|TRBJ2-1|NA|NA
TGTGCCAGCAGTGAATTTAACAGGGGAGGGTCAGGTGAGCAGTTCTTC
CASSEFNRGGSGEQFF
>12|TRBV3-1/TRBV3-2|TRBJ2-3|NA|NA
TGTGCCAGCAGCCAAGCAGGGGATACGCAGTATTTT
CASSQAGDTQYF
>16|TRBV9|TRBJ2-3|TRBD2|NA
TGTGCCAGCAGCCCAAGCGGGGGGGCTTTCACAGATACGCAGTATTTT
CASSPSGGAFTDTQYF
>16|TRBV27|TRBJ1-1|NA|few
TGTGCCAGCAGTTTCGCACTGACAGGAGTAGACACTGAAGCTTTCTTT
CASSFALTGVDTEAFF
>18|TRBV19|TRBJ1-1|TRBD1|once
TGTGCCAGTAGTATCCCACCTAGGACAGGGGGGGTTCCCACTGAAGCTTTCTTT
CASSIPPRTGGVPTEAFF
>14|TRBV27|TRBJ1-2|NA|few
TGTGCCAGCAGTTTCACCACGTTGGGGGGGGGCTACACCTTC
CASSFTTLGGGYTF
>15|TRBV6-4|TRBJ2-1|TRBD2|many
TGTGCCAGCAGTGACTCGATCAGCGGGGGGAATGAGCAGTTCTTC
CASSDSISGGNEQFF
>15|TRBV5-1|TRBJ2-2|NA|NA
TGCGCCAGCAGCCTGGCGGCTCGGCAAACCGGGGAGCTGTTTTTT
CASSLAARQTGELFF
>14|TRBV2|TRBJ2-5|TRBD1|NA
TGTGCCAGCAAGGAAACAGGGGGCAAGGAGACCCAGTACTTC
CASKETGGKETQYF
>15|TRBV20-1|TRBJ2-7|TRBD1|few
TGCAGTGCTAGTTCAACCGGGACAGGCTCTTACGAGCAGTACTTC
CSASSTGTGSYEQYF
>16|TRBV7-3|TRBJ2-2|TRBD2|NA
TGTGCCAGCAGCTTAACCGGGACTAGTTTCACCGGGGAGCTGTTTTTT
CASSLTGTSFTGELFF
>15|TRBV9|TRBJ2-7|TRBD1|NA
TGTGCCAGCAGCCTAAGGGACAGGGGTTTTGACGAGCAGTACTTC
CASSLRDRGFDEQYF
>13|TRBV2|TRBJ2-3|NA|NA
TGTGCCAGCACCCGCCGTAGCACAGATACGCAGTATTTT
CASTRRSTDTQYF
>12|TRBV12-3/TRBV12-4|TRBJ2-7|NA|NA
TGTGCCAGCAGTTTACGGCAGTACGAGCAGTACTTC
CASSLRQYEQYF
>14|TRBV3-1/TRBV3-2|TRBJ1-1|NA|few
TGTGCCAGCAGCCAGGGGACCCAAAGGCCTGAAGCTTTCTTT
CASSQGTQRPEAFF
>13|TRBV7-9|TRBJ1-2|TRBD1|NA
TGTGCCAGCAGCTCTGCAGGGGGCCGGGGCTACACCTTC
CASSSAGGRGYTF
>14|TRBV7-9|TRBJ1-5|NA|NA
TGTGCCAGCAGCTTAGGAGGAGTTAATCAGCCCCAGCATTTT
CASSLGGVNQPQHF
>15|TRBV14|TRBJ1-1|NA|NA
TGTGCCAGCAGGGAGTGGGGGGGCTTGAGCACTGAAGCTTTCTTT
CASREWGGLSTEAFF
>19|TRBV4-3|TRBJ2-6|NA|NA
TGCGCCAGCAGCCAAGATGGCAGCCCTGGCGCGGCTGGGGCCAACGTCCTGACTTTC
CASSQDGSPGAAGANVLTF
>14|TRBV7-2|TRBJ2-2|NA|NA
TGTGCCAGTTCTCCGACCGGGGTAACCGGGGAGCTGTTTTTT
CASSPTGVTGELFF
>14|TRBV27|TRBJ2-7|NA|NA
TGTGCCAGCCTCCCTAGTGGAGGAGGCATCGAGCAGTACTTC
CASLPSGGGIEQYF
>17|TRBV9|TRBJ2-3|TRBD2|NA
TGTGCCAGCAGCGTCCCCTCCGGGGGGGGTGAGACAGATACGCAGTATTTT
CASSVPSGGGETDTQYF
>13|TRBV7-9|TRBJ2-7|NA|NA
TGTGCCGTGGTCGGGACGATATTATACGAGCAGTACTTC
CAVVGTILYEQYF
>19|TRBV15|TRBJ1-3|TRBD1|NA
TGTGCCACCAGCAGAGCCCCATGGAGGACAGGGCACTCTGGAAACACCATATATTTT
CATSRAPWRTGHSGNTIYF
>15|TRBV4-2|TRBJ1-1|NA|NA
TGTGCCAGCAGCCAAGATTTACAGCTGAACACTGAAGCTTTCTTT
CASSQDLQLNTEAFF
>16|TRBV19|TRBJ1-1|TRBD1|NA
TGTGCCAGTAACCTAGACAGGGGGCGACTGGACACTGAAGCTTTCTTT
CASNLDRGRLDTEAFF
>14|TRBV7-2|TRBJ2-3|NA|NA
TGTGCCAGCAGCTTAGAGCGGGGCACAGATACGCAGTATTTT
CASSLERGTDTQYF
>13|TRBV7-9|TRBJ1-3|TRBD1|NA
TGTGCCAGCAGCAAGGACAGGGGGGACACCATATATTTT
CASSKDRGDTIYF
>16|TRBV7-6|TRBJ2-1|TRBD2|NA
TGTGCCAGCAGCTTAGTACTAGCGGGGGGGCCTGGTGAGCAGTTCTTC
CASSLVLAGGPGEQFF